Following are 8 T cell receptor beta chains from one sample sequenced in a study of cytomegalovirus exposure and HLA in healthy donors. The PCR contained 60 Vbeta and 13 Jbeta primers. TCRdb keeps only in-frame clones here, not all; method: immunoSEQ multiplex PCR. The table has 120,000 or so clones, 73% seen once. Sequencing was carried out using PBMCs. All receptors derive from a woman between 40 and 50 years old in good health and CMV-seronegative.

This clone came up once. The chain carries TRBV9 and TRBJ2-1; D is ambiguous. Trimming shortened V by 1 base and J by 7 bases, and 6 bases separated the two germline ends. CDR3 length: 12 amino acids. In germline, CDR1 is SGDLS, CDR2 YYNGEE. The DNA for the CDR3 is TGTGCCAGCAGCGTATCCGGTAATGAGCAGTTCTTC. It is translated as CASSVSGNEQFF.

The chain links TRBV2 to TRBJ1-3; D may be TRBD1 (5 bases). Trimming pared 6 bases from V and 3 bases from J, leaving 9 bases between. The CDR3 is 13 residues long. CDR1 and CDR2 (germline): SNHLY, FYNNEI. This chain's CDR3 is CASRGDYGNTIYF. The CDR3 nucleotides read TGTGCCAGCAGGGGGGACTATGGAAACACCATATATTTT. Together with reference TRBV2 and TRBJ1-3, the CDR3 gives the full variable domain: EPEVTQTPSHQVTQMGQEVILRCVPISNHLYFYWYRQILGQKVEFLVSFYNNEISEKSEIFDDQFSVERPDGSNFTLKIRSTKLEDSAMYFCASRGDYGNTIYFGEGSWLTVV.

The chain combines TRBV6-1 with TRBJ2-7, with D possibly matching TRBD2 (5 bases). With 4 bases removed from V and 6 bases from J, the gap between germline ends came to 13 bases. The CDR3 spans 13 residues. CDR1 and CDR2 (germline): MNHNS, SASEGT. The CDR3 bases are TGTGCCAGCAGTGCCAGGAGGTTAGGCGAGCAGTACTTC. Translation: CASSARRLGEQYF.

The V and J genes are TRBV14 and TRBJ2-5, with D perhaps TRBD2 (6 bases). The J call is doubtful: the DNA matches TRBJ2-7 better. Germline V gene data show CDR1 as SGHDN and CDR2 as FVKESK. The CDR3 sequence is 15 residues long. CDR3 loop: CASSPWGSGHYEQYF. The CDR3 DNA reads TGTGCCAGCAGCCCCTGGGGTAGCGGACACTACGAGCAGTACTTC.

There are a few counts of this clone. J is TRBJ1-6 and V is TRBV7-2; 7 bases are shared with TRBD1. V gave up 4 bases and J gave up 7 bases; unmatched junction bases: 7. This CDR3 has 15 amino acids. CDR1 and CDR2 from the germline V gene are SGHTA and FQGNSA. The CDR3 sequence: CASSSSGTVNSPLHF. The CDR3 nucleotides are TGTGCCAGCAGCTCATCCGGGACAGTCAATTCACCCCTCCACTTT. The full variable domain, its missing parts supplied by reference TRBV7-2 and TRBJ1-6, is GAGVSQSPSNKVTEKGKDVELRCDPISGHTALYWYRQSLGQGLEFLIYFQGNSAPDKSGLPSDRFSAERTGGSVSTLTIQRTQQEDSAVYLCASSSSGTVNSPLHFGNGTRLTVT.

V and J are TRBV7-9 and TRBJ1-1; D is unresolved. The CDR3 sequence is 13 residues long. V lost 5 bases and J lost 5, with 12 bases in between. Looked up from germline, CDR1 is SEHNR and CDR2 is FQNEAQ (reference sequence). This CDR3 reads CASSPTRQTEAFF. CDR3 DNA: TGTGCCAGCAGCCCAACGAGACAAACTGAAGCTTTCTTT.

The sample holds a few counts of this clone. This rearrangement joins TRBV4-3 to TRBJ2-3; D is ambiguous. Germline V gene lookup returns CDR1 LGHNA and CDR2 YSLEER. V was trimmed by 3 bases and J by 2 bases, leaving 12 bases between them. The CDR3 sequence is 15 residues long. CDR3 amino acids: CASSHTDSTTDTQYF. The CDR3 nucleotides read TGCGCCAGCAGCCATACCGACTCCACCACAGATACGCAGTATTTT.

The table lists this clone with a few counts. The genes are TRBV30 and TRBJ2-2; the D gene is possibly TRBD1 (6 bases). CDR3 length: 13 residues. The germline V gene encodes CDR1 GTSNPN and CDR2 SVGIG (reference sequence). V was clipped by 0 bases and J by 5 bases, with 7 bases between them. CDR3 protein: CAWSVGGTGELFF. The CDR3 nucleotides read TGTGCCTGGAGTGTAGGGGGAACCGGGGAGCTGTTTTTT.